Here is one T cell receptor beta chain with its context. Its specificity is not known. Measured with immunoSEQ multiplex PCR; TCRdb has only the in-frame clones, and not every one. The sample lists approximately 89,000 clones, about 90% occurring once. J gave up 6 bases and V 5 bases, and 8 bases lay outside the gene matches. CDR1 is LNHDA, CDR2 SQIVND, per germline (reference sequence). The CDR3 loop spans 14 amino acids. The data were obtained in a study of T cell responses to AZD1222 COVID-19 vaccine. Study-level points and caveats: Baseline seropositivity characterized only six AZD1222 recipients. Spike as a whole was targeted by vaccine-associated CD4 TCRs, dominant at 160-218 and 743-854.

The sequencing here drew on peripheral blood, taken on day 0 of AZD1222 vaccination. The rearrangement links TRBV19 to TRBJ2-7; 9 positions agree with TRBD1. This clonotype was obtained from an adult in good health. The CDR3 coding sequence is TGTGCCAGTAGTGTACAGGGGGCTCGGCGCGAGCAGTACTTC. This gives the protein CASSVQGARREQYF.